This TCR beta chain came from a study of blood T cell repertoires in COVID-19. For the study at large: Spain, Italy and the United States supplied samples that represented acute and convalescent COVID-19. T cells, B-cell-depleted T cells, or PBMCs provided the cDNA or gDNA that served as material.

Germline V CDR1 and CDR2: SGHNT, YYREEE (reference sequence). The trim removed 4 bases at V and 11 bases at J, leaving 13 bases unmatched. This CDR3 contains 14 residues. Authors' analysis steps: Estimation of nucleated cell counts relied on the amplification of reference gene primers. TCRdb keeps only in-frame clones here, not all; method: immunoSEQ multiplex PCR. The V and J calls and clone size were taken over from that table, and D and trimming were inferred from the DNA. The sample holds some 230,000 clones; about 85% are singletons and the top ten take about 0.93%. This clonotype was sampled from a middle-aged man with acute or convalescent COVID-19. This sequence joins TRBV5-4 and TRBJ2-3, with 7 bases identical to TRBD2. The sample consisted of peripheral blood. In DNA, the CDR3 is TGTGCCAGCAGCACGAGTCGGGTTAGCGGGCAGCAGTATTTT. Translating it yields CASSTSRVSGQQYF.